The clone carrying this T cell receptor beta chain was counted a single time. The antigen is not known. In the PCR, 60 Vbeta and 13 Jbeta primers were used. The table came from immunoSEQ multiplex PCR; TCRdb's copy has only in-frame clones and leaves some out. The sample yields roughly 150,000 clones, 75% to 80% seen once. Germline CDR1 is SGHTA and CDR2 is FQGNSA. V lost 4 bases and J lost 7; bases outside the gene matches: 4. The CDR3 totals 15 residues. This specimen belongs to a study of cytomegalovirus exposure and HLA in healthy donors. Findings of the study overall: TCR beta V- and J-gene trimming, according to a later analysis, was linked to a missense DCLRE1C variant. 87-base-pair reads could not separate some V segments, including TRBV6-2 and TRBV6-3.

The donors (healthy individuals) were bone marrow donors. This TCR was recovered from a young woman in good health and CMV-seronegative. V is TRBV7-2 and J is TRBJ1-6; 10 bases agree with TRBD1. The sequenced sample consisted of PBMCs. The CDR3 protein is CASSSDRGQNSPLHF. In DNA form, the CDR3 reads TGTGCCAGCAGCTCTGACAGGGGGCAAAATTCACCCCTCCACTTT.